This T cell receptor (beta chain) was sequenced in a study of CD8 T cells in Susac syndrome. About this clonotype: Its target is unknown.

TCR beta from blood CD8+ and CD4+ T cells was sequenced. FACS enriched CD8+ TEMRA cells, while bulk CD8+ and CD4+ were negatively isolated. Findings and caveats of the study: The authors found no clonal expansion in Susac syndrome CD4+ T cell repertoires.

cDNA came from about 0.5 to 1 ug RNA primed by random hexamers. Amplification of TCR beta CDR3 across 54 Vbeta and 13 Jbeta was performed with immunoSEQ multiplex PCR. TCRdb called the immunoSEQ multiplex PCR reads again in MiXCR, with one record for every CDR3 protein. The sample has 150,000 to 160,000 distinct CDR3 sequences; approximately 95% are singletons. Losses at the gene ends were 2 bases for V and 4 bases for J; bases not matched to a gene: 6. CDR1 SGHRS and CDR2 YFSETQ come from the germline V gene. The CDR3 covers 15 residues. The genes are TRBV5-1 and TRBJ2-5; 9 bases are a match to TRBD1. The sequenced sample was CD4+ T cells from PBMCs. This TCR came from a human donor with Susac syndrome. Here the CDR3 reads CASSFTGGAGETQYF. For the CDR3, the DNA is TGCGCCAGCAGCTTCACAGGGGGCGCGGGAGAGACCCAGTACTTC.